The 9 T cell receptor beta chains below come from one sample, sequenced in a study of identical twins (dated by TCRdb to 2015 to 2016). To prepare the library, 5' RACE was applied. TCRdb shows the sequencer as Illumina HiSeq 2000. TCRdb itself trimmed the public reads at Q25 with fastp, ran MiXCR and retained productive beta chains. One record per CDR3 amino acid sequence lists the most common genes and DNA. This sample is represented by around 500,000 distinct CDR3 sequences; around 14% of them were singletons. Around 0.57% of the sample is taken by the ten largest. The same sample was also studied in work on yellow fever vaccine responses in identical twins.

Sequenced: CD4+ T cells sorted from blood. The receptors were sampled from a woman between 18 and 30 years old in good health.

In its sample, this clonotype was seen a few times. This chain connects TRBV10-1 to TRBJ2-6; no definite D call. V gave up 5 bases and J gave up 1 base, with 6 bases separating them. Germline loops: CDR1 WNHNN, CDR2 SYGVQD (reference sequence). This CDR3 has 14 amino acids. The CDR3 here is CASSPMSGANVLTF. In DNA, the CDR3 is TGCGCCAGCAGTCCCATGTCTGGGGCCAACGTCCTGACTTTC.

The chain combines TRBV7-9 with TRBJ2-1, with D uncertain. Trimming took off 0 bases at V and 12 bases at J, with 9 bases between the two ends. The CDR3 consists of 12 residues. CDR1 and CDR2 (germline): SEHNR, FQNEAQ (reference sequence). CDR3 nucleotide sequence: TGTGCCAGCAGCTTAGCCCCTATAGTGCAGTTCTTC. It specifies CASSLAPIVQFF.

This clonotype was observed a few times. The CDR3 nucleotides read TGCAGTGCTAGAGCCACGCGGGAGGGCCTGGAGACCCAGTACTTC. Its translation is CSARATREGLETQYF. The chain carries TRBV20-1 and TRBJ2-5; 9 bases fit TRBD2. Losses at the gene ends were 1 base for V and 5 bases for J; bases not matched to a gene: 8. From germline, CDR1 is DFQATT and CDR2 SNEGSKA (reference sequence). The CDR3 sequence is 15 residues long.

This sequence joins TRBV29-1 and TRBJ2-1; 12 bases match TRBD2. CDR1 SQVTM and CDR2 ANQGSEA come from the germline V gene. V lost 7 bases, J lost 7 bases, and 11 bases stayed unmatched. The CDR3 loop spans 15 amino acids. CDR3 sequence: CSAGWGLAGFNEQFF. DNA for the CDR3: TGCAGCGCCGGTTGGGGACTAGCGGGTTTTAATGAGCAGTTCTTC.

The genes are TRBV5-8 and TRBJ1-3; D call uncertain. This CDR3 contains 11 residues. Germline CDR1 is SGHTS and CDR2 is YDEGEE. With 0 bases removed from V and 16 bases from J, the gap between germline ends came to 11 bases. DNA for the CDR3: TGTGCCAGCAGCTTGGCGGATCGGCCCTATTTT. Encoded protein: CASSLADRPYF. Supplemented by reference TRBV5-8 and TRBJ1-3, the full variable domain reads EAGVTQSPTHLIKTRGQQATLRCSPISGHTSVYWYQQALGLGLQFLLWYDEGEERNRGNFPPRFSGRQFPNYSSELNVNALELEDSALYLCASSLADRPYFGEGSWLTVV.

The rearrangement uses TRBV3-1 and TRBJ2-4; 9 nucleotides align to TRBD1. Germline CDR1 and CDR2: LGHDT and YNNKEL (reference sequence). Germline trimming cut 1 base from V and 5 bases from J; bases unmatched to any gene: 6. CDR3 length: 16 amino acids. The CDR3 is CASSQGTGQGENIQYF. The CDR3 bases are TGTGCCAGCAGCCAAGGGACGGGACAGGGCGAAAACATTCAGTACTTC.

The chain links TRBV18 to TRBJ2-2, with D tentatively TRBD1 (5 bases). The V gene lost 2 bases and the J gene lost 4 bases, with 17 bases spanning the gap. The CDR3 has 17 residues. CDR1 and CDR2 (germline): KGHSH, LQKENI. CDR3 amino acids: CASSPRGTGGSTGELFF. CDR3 DNA: TGTGCCAGCTCACCAAGGGGAACCGGCGGTAGCACCGGGGAGCTGTTTTTT. Full variable domain (outside the CDR3, taken from reference TRBV18 and TRBJ2-2): NAGVMQNPRHLVRRRGQEARLRCSPMKGHSHVYWYRQLPEEGLKFMVYLQKENIIDESGMPKERFSAEFPKEGPSILRIQQVVRGDSAAYFCASSPRGTGGSTGELFFGEGSRLTVL.

The chain joins TRBV9 to TRBJ2-3; the match to TRBD2 covers 8 bases. The CDR3 is made up of 15 amino acids. V was clipped by 7 bases and J by 0 bases; unmatched bases: 7. The germline V gene has CDR1 SGDLS and CDR2 YYNGEE. The CDR3 reads CASAARGGSTDTQYF. CDR3 nucleotides: TGTGCCAGCGCTGCTCGGGGGGGCAGCACAGATACGCAGTATTTT.

J is TRBJ2-3 and V is TRBV7-2, with D perhaps matching TRBD2 (6 bases). Trimming stripped 7 bases from V and 2 bases from J, with 10 bases between. Per the germline V gene, CDR1 is SGHTA and CDR2 is FQGNSA. This CDR3 spans 13 amino acids. The CDR3 DNA reads TGTGCCAGCATCAGGGACTTCACAGATACGCAGTATTTT. Amino acids: CASIRDFTDTQYF.